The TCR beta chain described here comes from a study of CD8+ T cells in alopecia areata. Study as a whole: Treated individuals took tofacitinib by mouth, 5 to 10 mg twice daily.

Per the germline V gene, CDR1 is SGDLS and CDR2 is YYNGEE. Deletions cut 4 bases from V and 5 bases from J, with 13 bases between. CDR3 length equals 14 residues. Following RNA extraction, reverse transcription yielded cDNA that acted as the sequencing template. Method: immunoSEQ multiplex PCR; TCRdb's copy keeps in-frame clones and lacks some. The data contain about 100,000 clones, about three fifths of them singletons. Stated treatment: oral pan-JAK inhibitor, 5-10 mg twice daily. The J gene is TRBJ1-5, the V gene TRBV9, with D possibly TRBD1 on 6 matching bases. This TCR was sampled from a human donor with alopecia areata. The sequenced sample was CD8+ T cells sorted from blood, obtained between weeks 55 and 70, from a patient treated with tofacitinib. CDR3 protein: CASSPTGHDQPQHF. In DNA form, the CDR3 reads TGTGCCAGCAGCCCCACAGGGCACGATCAGCCCCAGCATTTT.